This entry is about one TCR beta chain. The data are from a study of blood T cell repertoires in COVID-19. Study overall: Sources were T cells, B-cell-depleted T cells, or PBMCs; the material itself was cDNA or gDNA.

Germline-derived CDR1 and CDR2 are MDHEN and SYDVKM. The CDR3 is 12 amino acids. The V end was cut by 7 bases, the J end by 12 bases, with 18 bases between. Per the original data handling: From reference gene primer amplification, estimates of nucleated cell counts were derived. Assay: immunoSEQ multiplex PCR; the TCRdb copy retains only in-frame clones and omits some. The V and J calls and clone size were taken over from that table, and D and trimming were inferred from the DNA. Among 17,000 or so clones listed, 80% to 90% were seen once. The TCR comes from a human donor in a cohort sampled during active COVID-19. This chain links TRBV28 with TRBJ1-1, with D perhaps TRBD1 (5 bases). The sequencing input was peripheral blood. The DNA of the CDR3 is TGTGCCAGCACCTTTCTGGGGGGGGTTTCTTTCTTT. Its translation: CASTFLGGVSFF.